Following are 2 T cell receptor beta chains from one sample sequenced in a study of blood T cell repertoires in COVID-19. Profiling relied on immunoSEQ multiplex PCR, and the TCRdb table lists in-frame clones only, not all of them. Among 220,000 or so clones listed, around 83% were seen once. The material sequenced was PBMCs or T cells enriched from blood (not recorded which). The receptor set was obtained from a woman aged 35 to 49 who had recovered from COVID-19.

A single count supports this clone. This chain joins TRBV5-6 and TRBJ2-2; D not resolved. V was pared by 2 bases and J by 3 bases, with 11 bases between. The germline gives CDR1 SGHDT, CDR2 YYEEEE. The length of the CDR3 is 15 residues. The CDR3 DNA sequence: TGTGCCAGCAGCTTTCCCCTCGGAGACACCGGGGAGCTGTTTTTT. Translation: CASSFPLGDTGELFF.

The genes are TRBV5-1 and TRBJ1-1; D unresolved. Germline CDR1 is SGHRS and CDR2 is YFSETQ. Trimming cost V 4 bases and J 5 bases, with 9 bases left between them. The CDR3 loop spans 12 amino acids. The CDR3 protein is CASSEGETEAFF. CDR3 sequence (DNA): TGCGCCAGCAGCGAGGGCGAGACTGAAGCTTTCTTT. The full variable domain, its missing parts supplied by reference TRBV5-1 and TRBJ1-1, is KAGVTQTPRYLIKTRGQQVTLSCSPISGHRSVSWYQQTPGQGLQFLFEYFSETQRNKGNFPGRFSGRQFSNSRSEMNVSTLELGDSALYLCASSEGETEAFFGQGTRLTVV.